This is a list of T cell receptor beta chains from one sample in a study of beta chain features in type 1 diabetes. Profiling relied on immunoSEQ multiplex PCR, and the TCRdb table lists in-frame clones only, not all of them. The sample holds about 160,000 clones, almost 65% seen once. Sequencing was carried out using naive CD4+ T cells from blood. These receptors were taken from a man in his thirties or forties with type 1 diabetes. The CDR3 runs from the conserved cysteine through the conserved F or W. The D gene is left open where the match is weak. A row's size may be missing; if present it is once, few, many or a size class.

j_call: TRBJ2-5
d_call: .
v_call: TRBV29-1
cdr3_length: 17
clone_size: few
cdr3_aa: CSVNMPATSQYQETQYF
cdr3_nt: TGCAGCGTGAACATGCCGGCGACAAGCCAGTACCAAGAGACCCAGTACTTC

j_call: TRBJ2-7
d_call: TRBD1
v_call: TRBV30
cdr3_length: 16
clone_size: few
cdr3_aa: CAWSTIRDRGTYEQYF
cdr3_nt: TGTGCCTGGAGTACTATCCGGGACAGGGGAACCTACGAGCAGTACTTC

j_call: TRBJ2-5
d_call: TRBD1
v_call: TRBV25-1
cdr3_length: 14
clone_size: once
cdr3_aa: CASSPRTGAETQYF
cdr3_nt: TGTGCCAGCAGTCCCCGGACAGGCGCGGAGACCCAGTACTTC

j_call: TRBJ2-4
d_call: .
v_call: TRBV4-3
cdr3_length: 15
clone_size: few
cdr3_aa: CASSQDKVAKNIQYF
cdr3_nt: TGCGCCAGCAGCCAAGACAAGGTGGCCAAAAACATTCAGTACTTC

j_call: TRBJ2-1
d_call: .
v_call: TRBV14
cdr3_length: 16
clone_size: .
cdr3_aa: CASSLGLADSYNEQFF
cdr3_nt: TGTGCCAGCAGCCTGGGACTGGCGGATTCCTACAATGAGCAGTTCTTC

j_call: TRBJ2-6
d_call: .
v_call: TRBV29-1
cdr3_length: 20
clone_size: .
cdr3_aa: CSVAGSGALGSSSGANVLTF
cdr3_nt: TGCAGCGTTGCCGGATCCGGGGCTTTGGGTTCTTCATCTGGGGCCAACGTCCTGACTTTC

j_call: TRBJ2-3
d_call: .
v_call: TRBV14
cdr3_length: 14
clone_size: .
cdr3_aa: CASSLFPSTDTQYF
cdr3_nt: TGTGCCAGCAGCCTTTTCCCGAGCACAGATACGCAGTATTTT

j_call: TRBJ2-1
d_call: TRBD2
v_call: TRBV5-1
cdr3_length: 16
clone_size: .
cdr3_aa: CASSSIVAGGFNEQFF
cdr3_nt: TGCGCCAGCAGCTCTATTGTAGCGGGGGGCTTCAATGAGCAGTTCTTC

j_call: TRBJ2-3
d_call: .
v_call: TRBV7-2
cdr3_length: 13
clone_size: .
cdr3_aa: CASSLASTDTQYF
cdr3_nt: TGTGCCAGCAGCTTGGCTAGCACAGATACGCAGTATTTT

j_call: TRBJ2-3
d_call: TRBD1
v_call: TRBV4-2
cdr3_length: 14
clone_size: .
cdr3_aa: CASSQGQGLDTQYF
cdr3_nt: TGTGCCAGCAGCCAAGGACAGGGATTGGATACGCAGTATTTT

j_call: TRBJ2-4
d_call: .
v_call: TRBV6-5
cdr3_length: 14
clone_size: .
cdr3_aa: CASSYVPGMDIQYF
cdr3_nt: TGTGCCAGCAGTTACGTCCCAGGGATGGACATTCAGTACTTC

j_call: TRBJ2-5
d_call: .
v_call: TRBV6-1
cdr3_length: 12
clone_size: few
cdr3_aa: CASSEWRETQYF
cdr3_nt: TGTGCCAGCAGTGAGTGGAGAGAGACCCAGTACTTC

j_call: TRBJ1-5
d_call: .
v_call: TRBV4-2
cdr3_length: 14
clone_size: few
cdr3_aa: CASSQERAHQPQHF
cdr3_nt: TGTGCCAGCAGCCAAGAGAGGGCTCATCAGCCCCAGCATTTT

j_call: TRBJ1-4
d_call: .
v_call: TRBV1
cdr3_length: 18
clone_size: .
cdr3_aa: CTSSQARGTATYNEKLFF
cdr3_nt: TGCACCAGCAGCCAGGCCCGTGGGACAGCCACCTACAATGAAAAACTGTTTTTT

j_call: TRBJ2-7
d_call: TRBD1
v_call: TRBV7-2
cdr3_length: 15
clone_size: .
cdr3_aa: CASSNGQGGPYEQYF
cdr3_nt: TGTGCCAGCAGCAACGGACAGGGGGGCCCCTACGAGCAGTACTTC

j_call: TRBJ2-7
d_call: TRBD1
v_call: TRBV9
cdr3_length: 17
clone_size: .
cdr3_aa: CASSVVPDRGQGNEQYF
cdr3_nt: TGTGCCAGCAGCGTAGTCCCCGACAGGGGGCAAGGGAACGAGCAGTACTTC

j_call: TRBJ2-5
d_call: TRBD1
v_call: TRBV5-1
cdr3_length: 13
clone_size: few
cdr3_aa: CASKGQSQETQYF
cdr3_nt: TGCGCCAGCAAGGGACAGTCCCAAGAGACCCAGTACTTC

j_call: TRBJ2-6
d_call: .
v_call: TRBV5-1
cdr3_length: 15
clone_size: .
cdr3_aa: CASRGPSSGANVLTF
cdr3_nt: TGCGCCAGCAGAGGGCCGAGCTCTGGGGCCAACGTCCTGACTTTC

j_call: TRBJ2-3
d_call: .
v_call: TRBV4-3
cdr3_length: 15
clone_size: .
cdr3_aa: CASSLQKTGTDTQYF
cdr3_nt: TGCGCCAGCAGCCTCCAAAAGACGGGCACAGATACGCAGTATTTT

j_call: TRBJ2-3
d_call: .
v_call: TRBV4-1
cdr3_length: 16
clone_size: .
cdr3_aa: CASSQDLRRSTDTQYF
cdr3_nt: TGCGCCAGCAGCCAAGATTTACGGCGGAGCACAGATACGCAGTATTTT

j_call: TRBJ2-3
d_call: TRBD1
v_call: TRBV29-1
cdr3_length: 15
clone_size: few
cdr3_aa: CSVVWGQGIKDTQYF
cdr3_nt: TGCAGCGTTGTATGGGGACAGGGGATCAAAGATACGCAGTATTTT

j_call: TRBJ2-5
d_call: TRBD1
v_call: TRBV15
cdr3_length: 14
clone_size: .
cdr3_aa: CATSRGQGGETQYF
cdr3_nt: TGTGCCACCAGCAGGGGACAGGGAGGAGAGACCCAGTACTTC

j_call: TRBJ2-7
d_call: .
v_call: TRBV9
cdr3_length: 15
clone_size: few
cdr3_aa: CASSVAVQGVHQQYF
cdr3_nt: TGTGCCAGCAGCGTAGCTGTACAGGGAGTCCATCAGCAGTACTTC

j_call: TRBJ1-5
d_call: TRBD1
v_call: TRBV4-1
cdr3_length: 15
clone_size: .
cdr3_aa: CASSQAGQGHQPQHF
cdr3_nt: TGCGCCAGCAGCCAAGCCGGACAGGGGCATCAGCCCCAGCATTTT

j_call: TRBJ2-4
d_call: .
v_call: TRBV7-2
cdr3_length: 13
clone_size: few
cdr3_aa: CASSSNRENIQYF
cdr3_nt: TGTGCCAGCAGCTCTAACAGGGAGAACATTCAGTACTTC

j_call: TRBJ2-1
d_call: .
v_call: TRBV10-3
cdr3_length: 13
clone_size: few
cdr3_aa: CAISAGDYNEQFF
cdr3_nt: TGTGCCATCAGTGCGGGGGACTACAATGAGCAGTTCTTC

j_call: TRBJ1-3
d_call: TRBD1
v_call: TRBV29-1
cdr3_length: 13
clone_size: .
cdr3_aa: CSAGQASGNTIYF
cdr3_nt: TGCAGCGCGGGACAGGCCTCTGGAAACACCATATATTTT

j_call: TRBJ1-1
d_call: .
v_call: TRBV9
cdr3_length: 14
clone_size: few
cdr3_aa: CASSATVMNTEAFF
cdr3_nt: TGTGCCAGCAGCGCGACAGTAATGAACACTGAAGCTTTCTTT

j_call: TRBJ2-3
d_call: .
v_call: TRBV30
cdr3_length: 15
clone_size: .
cdr3_aa: CAWSVGRGGTDTQYF
cdr3_nt: TGTGCCTGGAGTGTCGGTAGGGGGGGCACAGATACGCAGTATTTT